The 31 T cell receptor beta chains given below trace back to one sample, sequenced in a study of blood T cell repertoires in COVID-19. Method: immunoSEQ multiplex PCR; TCRdb's copy keeps in-frame clones and lacks some. Of 200,000 to 250,000 clones detected, around 92% appear once; the ten largest clones hold around 1.2%. The sample comprised peripheral blood. These receptors were collected from a man aged 25-45 years with acute or convalescent COVID-19.

V usage is TRBV11-2 and J usage is TRBJ1-2, with D unresolved. V was clipped by 3 bases and J by 2 bases, with 4 bases between them. The CDR3 length is 12 residues. The germline V gene encodes CDR1 SGHAT and CDR2 FQNNGV. The CDR3, as DNA: TGTGCCAGCAGCTTCGGGAACTATGGCTACACCTTC. It is translated as CASSFGNYGYTF.

This clone turned up a few times. The V call is TRBV7-8, the J call TRBJ2-2; D possibly corresponds to TRBD1 (7 bases). The CDR3 totals 18 residues. Germline loops: CDR1 SGHVS, CDR2 FQNEAQ. V shed 5 bases and J shed 4 bases, with 23 bases lying between them. The CDR3 region has the DNA TGTGCCAGCAGCCCGTGGGCCGCGACAGGGAGGCGCACCGGGGAGCTGTTTTTT. Protein sequence: CASSPWAATGRRTGELFF. The complete variable domain, with remaining parts taken from reference TRBV7-8 and TRBJ2-2, reads GAGVSQSPRYKVAKRGQDVALRCDPISGHVSLFWYQQALGQGPEFLTYFQNEAQLDKSGLPSDRFFAERPEGSVSTLKIQRTQQEDSAVYLCASSPWAATGRRTGELFFGEGSRLTVL.

This clone was seen only a few times. The chain links TRBV18 to TRBJ2-7; weak D call: TRBD1 (5 bases). Trimming pared 3 bases from V and 0 bases from J, leaving 15 bases between. This CDR3 has 16 residues. CDR1 and CDR2 (germline): KGHSH, LQKENI. In DNA, the CDR3 is TGTGCCAGCTCACCGGGGCACAAGAGTCCCTCCTACGAGCAGTACTTC. This translates into CASSPGHKSPSYEQYF.

This chain links TRBV25-1 with TRBJ1-6; tentatively, D is TRBD1 (6 bases). Trimming took 2 bases from V and 0 from J, leaving 8 bases between them. CDR3 length: 16 residues. Germline V gene data show CDR1 as MGHDK and CDR2 as SYGVNS. CDR3 amino acids: CASSEGQISYNSPLHF. CDR3 DNA sequence: TGTGCCAGCAGTGAAGGACAGATCTCCTATAATTCACCCCTCCACTTT.

The chain links TRBV11-2 to TRBJ1-1; D call uncertain. The CDR3 covers 13 residues. In germline, CDR1 is SGHAT, CDR2 FQNNGV. V gave up 0 bases and J gave up 3 bases, with 5 bases separating them. The CDR3 protein is CASSLEKHTEAFF. Here the CDR3 DNA reads TGTGCCAGCAGCTTAGAAAAGCACACTGAAGCTTTCTTT.

The chain has TRBV4-1 and TRBJ1-2; 7 bases align to TRBD1. Trimming took 2 bases from V and 8 from J; bases not matched to a gene: 5. This CDR3 has 13 residues. Germline loops: CDR1 MGHRA, CDR2 YSYEKL. The CDR3, as DNA: TGCGCCAGCAGCCAACTGGGACAGAACGGCTACACCTTC. It specifies CASSQLGQNGYTF.

This chain uses TRBV30 with TRBJ2-2, with 7 nucleotides matching TRBD1. The CDR3 extends over 13 amino acids. The germline V gene has CDR1 GTSNPN and CDR2 SVGIG (reference sequence). J was trimmed by 7 bases and V by 5 bases; bases with no gene match: 7. In DNA, the CDR3 is TGTGCCTGGCGAGGACAGGCGATCGGGGAGCTGTTTTTT. Its protein is CAWRGQAIGELFF.

The gene calls are TRBV6-2 or TRBV6-3 and TRBJ2-5; 9 positions match TRBD2. The CDR3 has 16 residues. Unmatched junction bases numbered 12, after V lost 6 bases and J lost 4 bases. From germline, CDR1 is MNHEY and CDR2 SVGEGT. The CDR3 loop is CASSPMGSGRRETQYF. CDR3 nucleotide sequence: TGTGCCAGCAGCCCAATGGGCAGCGGGAGGCGAGAGACCCAGTACTTC.

The chain combines TRBV2 with TRBJ1-5; a weak D match, TRBD1 (6 bases). Germline loops: CDR1 SNHLY, CDR2 FYNNEI. This CDR3 has 15 residues. Trimming stripped 5 bases from V and 4 bases from J, with 15 bases between. In DNA form, the CDR3 reads TGTGCCAGCAGTCGCGGACAGACTAATAATCAGCCCCAGCATTTT. Its protein product is CASSRGQTNNQPQHF.

The V and J genes are TRBV2 and TRBJ1-2, with TRBD1 matching over 9 bases. The length of the CDR3 is 14 residues. Per the germline V gene, CDR1 is SNHLY and CDR2 is FYNNEI. Trimming took 7 bases from V and 6 from J; bases not matched to a gene: 9. CDR3 loop: CASTPRTGEDGYTF. The CDR3 nucleotides are TGTGCCAGCACCCCTCGGACAGGGGAAGATGGCTACACCTTC.

Written as DNA, the CDR3 is TGTGCCAGCAGGAGAGACTCGTCTCGCCCCTCTGGGGCCAACGTCCTGACTTTC. Its protein is CASRRDSSRPSGANVLTF. The chain employs TRBV2 and TRBJ2-6; D uncertain. The CDR3 runs to 18 residues. Germline CDR1 reads SNHLY; CDR2 reads FYNNEI. Trimming cost V 6 bases and J 0 bases, with 18 bases left between them.

V is TRBV7-6 and J is TRBJ2-7; weak D call: TRBD1 (6 bases). V lost 2 bases and J 2 bases, leaving 13 bases between the germline ends. Per germline, CDR1 SGHVS and CDR2 FNYEAQ. The CDR3 runs to 15 residues. The CDR3 loop is CASSLRGTYPYEQYF. CDR3 DNA sequence: TGTGCCAGCAGCTTACGAGGGACATACCCCTACGAGCAGTACTTC.

The CDR3 is CASYLRNTGELFF. The CDR3 bases are TGTGCCAGTTACCTAAGGAACACCGGGGAGCTGTTTTTT. The rearrangement uses TRBV19 and TRBJ2-2, with unresolved D. CDR1 and CDR2 from the germline V gene are LNHDA and SQIVND (reference sequence). Deletions cut 8 bases from V and 1 base from J, with 8 bases between. CDR3 length: 13 residues.

The rearrangement links TRBV29-1 to TRBJ2-3; 9 bases line up with TRBD2. CDR1 and CDR2 (germline): SQVTM, ANQGSEA. V dropped 1 base and J dropped 1; count of bases not matched to a gene: 0. This CDR3 region has 14 residues. The CDR3 reads CSVEGGRGTDTQYF. CDR3 in DNA: TGCAGCGTTGAAGGCGGGAGGGGCACAGATACGCAGTATTTT.

The chain combines TRBV5-4 with TRBJ2-7, with 7 bases aligning to TRBD2. This CDR3 is built from 14 residues. Germline V gives CDR1 SGHNT, CDR2 YYREEE (reference sequence). J was trimmed by 4 bases and V by 4 bases; bases with no gene match: 8. CDR3: CASSTKSGVYEQYF. CDR3 in DNA: TGTGCCAGCAGCACGAAGAGCGGGGTATACGAGCAGTACTTC.

In its sample, this clone was seen once. V usage is TRBV9 and J usage is TRBJ2-5, with D possibly matching TRBD2 (5 bases). From germline, CDR1 is SGDLS and CDR2 YYNGEE. V was shortened by 3 bases and J by 0 bases, with 9 bases between the two germline ends. The CDR3 is made up of 14 amino acids. As DNA, the CDR3 is TGTGCCAGCAGCGAGACGGGGAACCAAGAGACCCAGTACTTC. Translation: CASSETGNQETQYF. The full variable domain, in which reference TRBV9 and TRBJ2-5 provide the parts outside the CDR3, is DSGVTQTPKHLITATGQRVTLRCSPRSGDLSVYWYQQSLDQGLQFLIQYYNGEERAKGNILERFSAQQFPDLHSELNLSSLELGDSALYFCASSETGNQETQYFGPGTRLLVL.

This rearrangement joins TRBV6-1 to TRBJ1-4; D remains ambiguous. The CDR3 is made up of 15 amino acids. Trimming removed 2 bases from V and 4 bases from J, with 11 bases in between. CDR1 and CDR2 from the germline V gene are MNHNS and SASEGT. CDR3 nucleotides: TGTGCCAGCAGTGAATTGGGGAGAAATAATGAAAAACTGTTTTTT. It encodes CASSELGRNNEKLFF.

The chain couples TRBV7-9 to TRBJ2-1; TRBD2 agrees at 7 bases. This CDR3 comprises 14 residues. Germline trimming cut 11 bases from V and 8 bases from J; bases unmatched to any gene: 15. The germline CDR1 and CDR2 sequences are SEHNR and FQNEAQ (reference sequence). In DNA form, the CDR3 reads TGTGCCTGGGGGTCGGGCGGGAGATTGTATGAGCAGTTCTTC. This sequence encodes CAWGSGGRLYEQFF.

The rearrangement joins TRBV18 to TRBJ2-7; D perhaps matches TRBD2 (5 bases). CDR3 length equals 13 residues. V was shortened by 3 bases and J by 6 bases, with 12 bases between the two germline ends. Germline V CDR1 and CDR2: KGHSH, LQKENI. CDR3 DNA sequence: TGTGCCAGCTCACCGGCGTCACTAGGCGAGCAGTACTTC. Protein: CASSPASLGEQYF.

This clone has just one count. The rearrangement links TRBV18 to TRBJ2-7; 9 positions agree with TRBD2. The CDR3 is 16 amino acids. Germline assignment: CDR1 KGHSH and CDR2 LQKENI. Trimming took 2 bases from V and 2 from J; bases not matched to a gene: 7. CDR3 in DNA: TGTGCCAGCTCACCATCTCCTAGCGGGGATACCTACGAGCAGTACTTC. It yields the protein CASSPSPSGDTYEQYF. Full variable domain (missing parts from reference TRBV18 and TRBJ2-7): NAGVMQNPRHLVRRRGQEARLRCSPMKGHSHVYWYRQLPEEGLKFMVYLQKENIIDESGMPKERFSAEFPKEGPSILRIQQVVRGDSAAYFCASSPSPSGDTYEQYFGPGTRLTVT.

The V call is TRBV5-1, the J call TRBJ2-7; TRBD2 agrees at 8 bases. CDR1 SGHRS and CDR2 YFSETQ come from the germline V gene. The CDR3 runs to 15 residues. V lost 0 bases to trimming and J lost 2 bases; unmatched junction nucleotides: 4. In nucleotides, the CDR3 is TGCGCCAGCAGCTTGGAACTAGCGGCCGCCTACGAGCAGTACTTC. Encoded protein: CASSLELAAAYEQYF.

The chain joins TRBV6-1 to TRBJ1-1; D may be TRBD1 (5 bases). The CDR3 has 11 amino acids. V dropped 6 bases and J dropped 9 bases, with 11 bases sitting between them. Germline loops: CDR1 MNHNS, CDR2 SASEGT. CDR3 region: CASRAGPKAFF. For the CDR3, the DNA is TGTGCCAGCAGAGCAGGGCCAAAAGCTTTCTTT.

This chain joins TRBV19 and TRBJ2-7; tentative D call: TRBD1 (7 bases). In germline, CDR1 is LNHDA, CDR2 SQIVND (reference sequence). V lost 7 bases and J lost 4, with 23 bases in between. The CDR3 spans 16 residues. CDR3 region: CASKRGRGHEGYEQYF. CDR3 bases: TGTGCCAGTAAAAGGGGGCGGGGACACGAAGGATACGAGCAGTACTTC.

The V call is TRBV3-1 (or the pseudogene TRBV3-2), the J call TRBJ1-1; the D is unclear. V lost 2 bases and J 3 bases, leaving 7 bases between the germline ends. The CDR3 extends over 13 amino acids. Germline V lookup: CDR1 LGHDT, CDR2 YNNKEL (reference sequence). The CDR3 nucleotides are TGTGCCAGCAGCCAACTGGAGTACACTGAAGCTTTCTTT. It specifies CASSQLEYTEAFF.

The CDR3 region is CASSFRGQGVYEQYF. As DNA, the CDR3 is TGTGCCAGCAGCTTCAGAGGACAGGGCGTGTACGAGCAGTACTTC. The V gene is TRBV5-5, the J gene TRBJ2-7; 8 bases align to TRBD1. The CDR3 consists of 15 residues. The V and J ends lost 2 bases and 4 bases, in that order; junction bases with no gene match: 8. CDR1 and CDR2 from the germline V gene are SGHKS and YYEKEE (reference sequence).

The rearrangement links TRBV5-1 to TRBJ2-5; D unresolved. V was trimmed by 2 bases and J by 1 base, leaving 6 bases between them. Germline values: CDR1 SGHRS, CDR2 YFSETQ. The CDR3 loop spans 13 amino acids. This CDR3 is CASSFVSQETQYF. The CDR3 nucleotides are TGCGCCAGCAGCTTCGTCAGCCAAGAGACCCAGTACTTC.

V and J are TRBV2 and TRBJ1-5; D possibly corresponds to TRBD1 (5 bases). Trimming took 7 bases from V and 1 from J, leaving 11 bases between them. Germline lookup yields CDR1 SNHLY and CDR2 FYNNEI. There are 14 residues in the CDR3. The CDR3 sequence is CASTPRGSNQPQHF. CDR3 nucleotides: TGTGCCAGCACCCCCCGGGGGAGCAATCAGCCCCAGCATTTT.

This chain uses TRBV3-1 (or the pseudogene TRBV3-2) with TRBJ2-6; TRBD2 is a possible D gene (5 bases). The length of the CDR3 is 17 residues. Germline V CDR1 and CDR2: LGHDT, YNNKEL (reference sequence). V was trimmed by 3 bases and J by 2 bases, leaving 14 bases between them. The CDR3 loop reads CASSHHRSGAGANVLTF. CDR3 nucleotides: TGTGCCAGCAGCCACCATCGATCCGGGGCTGGGGCCAACGTCCTGACTTTC.

In DNA, the CDR3 is TGTGCCAGCAGCACACCCGGGGTAATGGGCGGGGAGCTGTTTTTT. Encoded protein: CASSTPGVMGGELFF. The chain has TRBV7-9 and TRBJ2-2; tentatively, D is TRBD2 (5 bases). CDR3 length: 15 residues. The germline V gene encodes CDR1 SEHNR and CDR2 FQNEAQ (reference sequence). Trimming pared 5 bases from V and 7 bases from J, leaving 17 bases between.

The gene calls are TRBV4-2 and TRBJ1-3, with a weak D call TRBD1 (6 bases). V lost 1 base to trimming and J lost 4 bases, with 11 bases between them. The CDR3 has 15 amino acids. CDR1 is LGHNA and CDR2 is YNFKEQ in the germline V gene. CDR3 nucleotide sequence: TGTGCCAGCAGCCAAGGACAGGAGGCAGGAAACACCATATATTTT. This sequence encodes CASSQGQEAGNTIYF.

J is TRBJ2-1 and V is TRBV4-1, with 10 nucleotides matching TRBD2. Germline CDR1 and CDR2: MGHRA and YSYEKL. The CDR3 spans 18 residues. V gave up 1 base and J gave up 7 bases; unmatched junction bases: 13. The CDR3 coding sequence is TGCGCCAGCAGCCAAGGGCCTAGCGGGAGTCGGAGTTCAAATGAGCAGTTCTTC. Translated: CASSQGPSGSRSSNEQFF.